The clone carrying this T cell receptor beta chain was observed once. The target antigen is unknown. The source of the sample is a study of shared clonotypes between healthy human individuals. Study background: Ranging from 18 to 49 in age, donors were two women and three men.

This CDR3 spans 14 amino acids. V lost 6 bases to trimming and J lost 5 bases, with 14 bases between them. The germline V gene encodes CDR1 SNHLY and CDR2 FYNNEI. In the original processing: ImmunoSEQ only sent back junction sequences with no quality scores, so filtering was done differently. The method was immunoSEQ multiplex PCR; TCRdb's version includes in-frame clones alone and lacks a portion of them. Clone size and V and J calls were adopted from that table, with D and trimming inferred from the DNA. Of about 1.1 million clones in the sample, 70% to 80% were seen once. Whole-study findings and limits: The study generally estimated greater richness for naive than memory subsets.

The clonotype was recovered from a man between 18 and 29 years old in good health. Some clones in this sample may be carry-over from other donors' samples. This rearrangement joins TRBV2 to TRBJ1-5, with D possibly matching TRBD1 (5 bases). The sequenced sample consisted of memory CD4+ T cells from PBMCs. The subset here: CD45RA-negative fraction. CDR3 sequence: CASRAGQLYQPQHF. In DNA, the CDR3 is TGTGCCAGCAGGGCGGGGCAGCTCTATCAGCCCCAGCATTTT.